Sequencing of this TCR beta chain was carried out in a study of cytomegalovirus exposure and HLA in healthy donors. Study findings and constraints: Researchers reported in a later analysis that common viral pathogens appeared linked to several top clusters.

Primers for the PCR totalled 60 Vbeta and 13 Jbeta. Measured with immunoSEQ multiplex PCR; TCRdb has only the in-frame clones, and not every one. The data show 69,000 or so clones, roughly 68% seen once. This CDR3 is built from 14 residues. Trimming at V came to 3 bases and at J to 7 bases, leaving 4 bases not matched to a gene. The germline gives CDR1 SNHLY, CDR2 FYNNEI. As regards this clone: Its target is unknown.

The sequence was collected from an older woman in good health and CMV-seropositive. Sequenced input: PBMCs. The V and J genes are TRBV2 and TRBJ1-4; 8 nucleotides match TRBD1. In DNA, the CDR3 is TGTGCCAGCAGTGAGACAGGGGTGGGTGAAAAACTGTTTTTT. Protein sequence: CASSETGVGEKLFF.